These T cell receptor beta chains were read from a single sample in a study of blood T cell repertoires in COVID-19. The assay was immunoSEQ multiplex PCR, and TCRdb's table has in-frame clones only and misses some. The table lists 200,000 to 250,000 clones, 60% to 85% of them singletons. The sequenced material came from peripheral blood. The receptors were sampled from a woman between 65 and 79 years old with acute or convalescent COVID-19. CDR3s include the opening cysteine and the closing phenylalanine or tryptophan. The order of the fields is clone size, D gene, J gene, V gene, CDR3 DNA, CDR3 protein. The D gene is left open where the match is weak. The listing skips clone size in some rows; elsewhere it reads once, few, many or a size class.

clone size: NA
D gene: TRBD2
J gene: TRBJ2-5
V gene: TRBV9
CDR3 DNA: TGTGCCAGCAGCTTAGGACTAGCGGGGGGGGAGACCCAGTACTTC
CDR3 protein: CASSLGLAGGETQYF

clone size: NA
D gene: TRBD2
J gene: TRBJ2-3
V gene: TRBV10-3
CDR3 DNA: TGTGCCATCGGGACTAGCGGGGCGGTGGGAGATACGCAGTATTTT
CDR3 protein: CAIGTSGAVGDTQYF

clone size: NA
D gene: NA
J gene: TRBJ1-5
V gene: TRBV5-1
CDR3 DNA: TGCGCCAGCAGCTTTTCAGGCAATCAGCCCCAGCATTTT
CDR3 protein: CASSFSGNQPQHF

clone size: NA
D gene: NA
J gene: TRBJ2-5
V gene: TRBV6-1
CDR3 DNA: TGTGCCAGCAGTGAATCGGGGATTCAAGAGACCCAGTACTTC
CDR3 protein: CASSESGIQETQYF

clone size: NA
D gene: NA
J gene: TRBJ2-3
V gene: TRBV11-1
CDR3 DNA: TGTGCCAGCCGGGGACCAGAAGGGGGTACGCAGTATTTT
CDR3 protein: CASRGPEGGTQYF

clone size: NA
D gene: TRBD2
J gene: TRBJ2-7
V gene: TRBV2
CDR3 DNA: TGTGCCAGCAGTGAAGCGGGGGGGGCCTACGAGCAGTACTTC
CDR3 protein: CASSEAGGAYEQYF

clone size: NA
D gene: NA
J gene: TRBJ2-3
V gene: TRBV6-5
CDR3 DNA: TGTGCCAGCAGTTACGTCCGGGTGGATAGGGATACGCAGTATTTT
CDR3 protein: CASSYVRVDRDTQYF

clone size: NA
D gene: NA
J gene: TRBJ1-3
V gene: TRBV9
CDR3 DNA: TGTGCCAGCAGCGTAGTGAGCTCTGGAAACACCATATATTTT
CDR3 protein: CASSVVSSGNTIYF

clone size: few
D gene: NA
J gene: TRBJ1-2
V gene: TRBV29-1
CDR3 DNA: TGCAGCGTCACGACAGGCTCTCAGTTCAACTATGGCTACACCTTC
CDR3 protein: CSVTTGSQFNYGYTF

clone size: NA
D gene: TRBD1
J gene: TRBJ2-5
V gene: TRBV30
CDR3 DNA: TGTGCCTGGGAGACAGGGGGCTTGGAGACCCAGTACTTC
CDR3 protein: CAWETGGLETQYF

clone size: NA
D gene: TRBD1
J gene: TRBJ2-7
V gene: TRBV29-1
CDR3 DNA: TGCAGCGTTGTCGGGGCAGGGGGAACCTACGAGCAGTACTTC
CDR3 protein: CSVVGAGGTYEQYF